The 2 T cell receptor beta chains listed next were all sequenced from one sample in a study of T cell responses to AZD1222 COVID-19 vaccine. The table came from immunoSEQ multiplex PCR; TCRdb's copy has only in-frame clones and leaves some out. The data show under 170,000 clones, 92% seen once. The sample was peripheral blood, taken 28 days after the second AZD1222 dose. These receptor sequences come from an adult who received the AZD1222 COVID-19 vaccine.

The chain carries TRBV5-4 and TRBJ2-1; no reliable D call. With 4 bases removed from V and 5 bases from J, the gap between germline ends came to 16 bases. Germline loops: CDR1 SGHNT, CDR2 YYREEE (reference sequence). There are 15 residues in the CDR3. CDR3 DNA sequence: TGTGCCAGCAGCGTGGACGGGTCGGGCGACAATGAGCAGTTCTTC. The encoded protein is CASSVDGSGDNEQFF.

The CDR3, as DNA: TGTGCCACAGGGACAGGGTATTATAGTCAGACAGATACGCAGTATTTT. Translating it yields CATGTGYYSQTDTQYF. The chain uses TRBV24-1 and TRBJ2-3; 9 bases map to TRBD1. The CDR3 covers 16 residues. Looked up from germline, CDR1 is KGHDR and CDR2 is SFDVKD. Trimming cost V 10 bases and J 3 bases; bases outside gene matches: 13.